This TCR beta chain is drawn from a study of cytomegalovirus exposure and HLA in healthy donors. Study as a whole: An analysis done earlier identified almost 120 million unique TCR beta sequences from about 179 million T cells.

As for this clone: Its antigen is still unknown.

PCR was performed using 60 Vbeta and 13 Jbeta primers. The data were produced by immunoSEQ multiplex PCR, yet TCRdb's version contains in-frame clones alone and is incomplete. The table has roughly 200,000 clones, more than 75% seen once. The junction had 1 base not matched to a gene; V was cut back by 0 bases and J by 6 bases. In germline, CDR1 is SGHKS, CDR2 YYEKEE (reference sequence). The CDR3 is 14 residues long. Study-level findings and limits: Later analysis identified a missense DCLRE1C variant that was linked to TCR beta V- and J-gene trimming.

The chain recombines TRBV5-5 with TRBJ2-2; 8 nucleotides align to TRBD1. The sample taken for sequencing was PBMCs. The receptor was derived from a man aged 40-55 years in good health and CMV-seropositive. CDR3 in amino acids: CASSLDRGAGELFF. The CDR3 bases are TGTGCCAGCAGCTTGGACAGGGGGGCCGGGGAGCTGTTTTTT.